This T cell receptor beta chain was retrieved from a study of T cell responses to AZD1222 COVID-19 vaccine. The V gene's germline CDR1 is SGHAT and CDR2 FQNNGV. Trimming took 5 bases from V and 6 from J; bases not matched to a gene: 3. The CDR3 is 12 residues long. Produced via immunoSEQ multiplex PCR; TCRdb's table is partial and in-frame only. The profile shows about 110,000 clones, roughly 92% of them singletons. Sequenced here: peripheral blood, sampled 28 days after the second AZD1222 dose. This chain joins TRBV11-2 and TRBJ1-2; TRBD1 agrees at 7 bases. The sequence was obtained from an adult who received the AZD1222 COVID-19 vaccine. The CDR3 loop is CASSKQGNGYTF. In DNA form, the CDR3 reads TGTGCCAGCAGCAAACAGGGGAATGGCTACACCTTC.